These T cell receptor beta chains were read from a single sample in a study of blood T cells in healthy people across ages. One entry per CDR3 protein, called by TCRdb with MiXCR from the 5' RACE reads. The table shows approximately 810,000 distinct CDR3 sequences, with roughly 26% occurring only once. The specimen was blood. The source of these receptors is a woman older than 75 in good health. The CDR3 runs from the conserved cysteine through the conserved F or W.

CDR3 length: 15; V gene: TRBV6-6; CDR3 protein: CASSYTDSSYQPQHF
CDR3 length: 12; V gene: TRBV12-3/TRBV12-4; CDR3 protein: CASSLSEMEQFF
CDR3 length: 13; V gene: TRBV29-1; CDR3 protein: CSVEVQDGQPQHF
CDR3 length: 15; V gene: TRBV6-2/TRBV6-3; CDR3 protein: CASSYRDSPTDTQYF
CDR3 length: 16; V gene: TRBV7-2; CDR3 protein: CASSLGASGGAGTQYF
CDR3 length: 14; V gene: TRBV20-1; CDR3 protein: CSASGTSMNTEAFF
CDR3 length: 14; V gene: TRBV19; CDR3 protein: CASSTPGIRETQYF
CDR3 length: 16; V gene: TRBV12-3/TRBV12-4; CDR3 protein: CASSLGPGYSNQPQHF
CDR3 length: 17; V gene: TRBV24-1; CDR3 protein: CATSDLRGTGEDNEQFF
CDR3 length: 13; V gene: TRBV6-5; CDR3 protein: CASRQGTSYEQYF
CDR3 length: 16; V gene: TRBV14; CDR3 protein: CASSQGTGLAWLEQFF
CDR3 length: 15; V gene: TRBV7-9; CDR3 protein: CASSITSGGHNEQFF
CDR3 length: 16; V gene: TRBV7-9; CDR3 protein: CASSLFGQGNTDTQYF
CDR3 length: 17; V gene: TRBV6-5; CDR3 protein: CASSWGLAGVNTGELFF
CDR3 length: 14; V gene: TRBV5-1; CDR3 protein: CASSLGQAEETQYF
CDR3 length: 13; V gene: TRBV29-1; CDR3 protein: CSVGFAFNYGYTF
CDR3 length: 12; V gene: TRBV5-6; CDR3 protein: CASSQRGQPQHF
CDR3 length: 13; V gene: TRBV28; CDR3 protein: CASRPTVIGGYTF
CDR3 length: 15; V gene: TRBV5-5; CDR3 protein: CASSFRPGAYNEQYF
CDR3 length: 12; V gene: TRBV7-9; CDR3 protein: CASSLDATNQHF
CDR3 length: 14; V gene: TRBV5-1; CDR3 protein: CASSLGATNEKLFF
CDR3 length: 14; V gene: TRBV5-6; CDR3 protein: CASSVGTEQETQYF
CDR3 length: 15; V gene: TRBV5-1; CDR3 protein: CASSLDSGGHTEAFF
CDR3 length: 14; V gene: TRBV29-1; CDR3 protein: CSGGGTETYNEQYF
CDR3 length: 13; V gene: TRBV20-1; CDR3 protein: CSARVEGNQPQHF